The clone carrying this T cell receptor beta chain occurred a few times. TCRbeta library construction was performed incorporating unique molecular identifiers. TCRdb reprocessed the PCR reads via MiXCR and lists one record per CDR3 protein. The table shows hundreds of thousands of distinct CDR3 sequences, with 10% to 15% occurring only once. The sample belongs to a study of T-cell reconstitution after alpha-beta-depleted transplantation in children. This CDR3 is 14 amino acids long. Germline V gene sequence: CDR1 MNHGY, CDR2 SAAAGT. The V end was cut by 7 bases, the J end by 3 bases, with 15 bases between.

This chain joins TRBV6-8 and TRBJ2-5; weak D call: TRBD2 (6 bases). Sequenced here: PBMCs, mostly from graft donor cells, sampled 360 days after TCRalphabeta/CD19-depleted stem cell transplant. The sequence derives from a male patient younger than 18 who had a stem cell transplant for acute myeloid leukemia, so the T cells may come from the graft donor. The CDR3 protein is CASTHRDCKETQYF. CDR3 DNA: TGTGCCAGCACCCACCGGGACTGCAAAGAGACCCAGTACTTC.